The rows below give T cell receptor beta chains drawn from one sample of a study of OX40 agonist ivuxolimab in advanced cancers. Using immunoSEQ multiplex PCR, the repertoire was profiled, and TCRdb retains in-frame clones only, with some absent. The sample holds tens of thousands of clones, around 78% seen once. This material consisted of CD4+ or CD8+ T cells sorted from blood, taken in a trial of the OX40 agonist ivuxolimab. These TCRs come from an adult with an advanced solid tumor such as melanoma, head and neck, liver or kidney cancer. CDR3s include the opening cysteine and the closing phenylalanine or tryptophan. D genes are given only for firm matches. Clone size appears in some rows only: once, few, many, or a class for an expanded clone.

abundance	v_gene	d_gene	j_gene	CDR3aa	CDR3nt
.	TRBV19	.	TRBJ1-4	CASSHSNEKLFF	TGTGCCAGTAGCCACAGCAATGAAAAACTGTTTTTT
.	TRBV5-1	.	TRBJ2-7	CASSSQVFGNYEQYF	TGCGCCAGCAGCTCGCAGGTGTTCGGTAACTACGAGCAGTACTTC
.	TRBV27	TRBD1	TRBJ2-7	CASSTGQAGSYEQYF	TGTGCCAGCAGTACCGGACAGGCCGGCTCCTACGAGCAGTACTTC
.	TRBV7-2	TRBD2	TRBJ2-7	CASSRSTSGRAYEQYF	TGTGCCAGCAGCCGAAGCACTAGCGGGAGAGCCTACGAGCAGTACTTC
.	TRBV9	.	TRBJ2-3	CASSVGATGLTDTQYF	TGTGCCAGCAGCGTAGGGGCGACGGGTTTGACAGATACGCAGTATTTT
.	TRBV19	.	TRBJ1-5	CASSFQGGRQPQHF	TGTGCCAGTAGTTTTCAGGGAGGGAGACAGCCCCAGCATTTT
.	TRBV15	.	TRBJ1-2	CATSRESRGYTF	TGTGCCACCAGCAGAGAATCTCGAGGCTACACCTTC
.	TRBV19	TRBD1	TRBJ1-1	CASSTLDRAEAFF	TGTGCCAGTAGTACCCTAGACAGGGCGGAAGCTTTCTTT
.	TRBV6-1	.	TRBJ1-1	CASFGTPNTEAFF	TGTGCCAGCTTCGGGACACCTAACACTGAAGCTTTCTTT
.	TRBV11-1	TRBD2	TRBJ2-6	CASPQGGVFSGANVLTF	TGTGCCAGCCCCCAGGGAGGGGTCTTCTCTGGGGCCAACGTCCTGACTTTC
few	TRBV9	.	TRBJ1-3	CASSPLSGSGNTIYF	TGTGCCAGCAGCCCGCTGAGCGGCTCTGGAAACACCATATATTTT
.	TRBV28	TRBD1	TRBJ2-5	CASSLGWDRVLATQYF	TGTGCCAGCAGTTTGGGATGGGACAGGGTTTTAGCGACCCAGTACTTC
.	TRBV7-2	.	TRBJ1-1	CASSLDGSKIGNTEAFF	TGTGCCAGCAGCTTGGATGGCAGCAAAATCGGGAACACTGAAGCTTTCTTT
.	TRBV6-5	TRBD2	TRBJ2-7	CASRAAGGTYEQYF	TGTGCCAGCAGGGCAGCGGGAGGAACCTACGAGCAGTACTTC
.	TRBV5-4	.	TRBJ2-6	CASSTGPFSGANVLTF	TGTGCCAGCAGCACTGGACCGTTCTCTGGGGCCAACGTCCTGACTTTC
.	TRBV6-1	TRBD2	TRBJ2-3	CASSKGLAAVDTQYF	TGTGCCAGCAGTAAGGGACTAGCGGCGGTGGATACGCAGTATTTT
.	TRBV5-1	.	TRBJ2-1	CASTRDGSNPYNEQFF	TGCGCCAGCACCCGGGACGGTTCTAATCCCTACAATGAGCAGTTCTTC
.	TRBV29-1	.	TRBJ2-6	CSVETSGANVLTF	TGCAGCGTTGAGACTTCTGGGGCCAACGTCCTGACTTTC
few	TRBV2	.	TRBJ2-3	CASSLDVTDTQYF	TGTGCCAGCAGCCTCGACGTCACAGATACGCAGTATTTT
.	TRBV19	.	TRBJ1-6	CASSRHDRAHNSPLHF	TGTGCCAGTAGCCGGCACGATAGAGCCCATAATTCACCCCTCCACTTT
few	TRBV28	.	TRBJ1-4	CASSLFDGSNEKLFF	TGTGCCAGCAGTTTATTTGACGGATCTAATGAAAAACTGTTTTTT
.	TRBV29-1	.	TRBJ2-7	CSVDRDTSPYEQYF	TGCAGCGTTGACAGGGACACCAGTCCCTACGAGCAGTACTTC
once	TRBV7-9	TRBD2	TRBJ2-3	CASSSGLAGQYF	TGTGCCAGCAGCTCGGGACTAGCGGGCCAGTATTTT
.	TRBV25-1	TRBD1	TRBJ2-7	CASSETGQSLLYEQYF	TGTGCCAGCAGTGAGACAGGGCAGAGTCTTCTCTACGAGCAGTACTTC
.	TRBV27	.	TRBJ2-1	CASSSVGTLNEQFF	TGTGCCAGCAGTTCGGTAGGGACCTTAAATGAGCAGTTCTTC
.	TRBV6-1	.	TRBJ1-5	CASTYDTEGNQPQHF	TGCGCCAGCACCTATGACACAGAGGGCAATCAGCCCCAGCATTTT
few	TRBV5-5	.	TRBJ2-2	CASSLDWGNTGELFF	TGTGCCAGCAGCTTGGACTGGGGGAACACCGGGGAGCTGTTTTTT
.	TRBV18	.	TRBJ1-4	CASSPLGATNEKLFF	TGTGCCAGCTCCCCCCTAGGTGCAACTAATGAAAAACTGTTTTTT
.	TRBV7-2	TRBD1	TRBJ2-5	CASSQFGTGHRETQYF	TGTGCCAGCAGCCAGTTCGGGACAGGGCATCGAGAGACCCAGTACTTC